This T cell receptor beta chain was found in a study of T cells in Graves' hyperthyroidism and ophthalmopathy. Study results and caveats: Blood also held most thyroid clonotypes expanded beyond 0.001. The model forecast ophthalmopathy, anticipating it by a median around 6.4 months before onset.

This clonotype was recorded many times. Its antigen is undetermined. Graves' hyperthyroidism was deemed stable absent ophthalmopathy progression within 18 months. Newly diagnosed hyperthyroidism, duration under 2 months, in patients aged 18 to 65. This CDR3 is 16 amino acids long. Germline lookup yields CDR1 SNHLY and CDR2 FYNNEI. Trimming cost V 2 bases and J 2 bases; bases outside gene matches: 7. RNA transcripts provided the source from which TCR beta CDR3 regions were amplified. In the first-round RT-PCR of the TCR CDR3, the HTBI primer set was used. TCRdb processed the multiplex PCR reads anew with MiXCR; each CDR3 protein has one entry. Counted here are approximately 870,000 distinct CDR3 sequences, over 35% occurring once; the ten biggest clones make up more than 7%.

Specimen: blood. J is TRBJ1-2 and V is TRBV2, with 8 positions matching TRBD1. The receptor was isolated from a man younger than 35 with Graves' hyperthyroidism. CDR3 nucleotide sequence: TGTGCCAGCAGTGAAAGCCGGGACAGGCCAAACTATGGCTACACCTTC. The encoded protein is CASSESRDRPNYGYTF.